The text below deals with one TCR beta chain. The study drew participants aged about 18 to 89 years from about two dozen US areas. Assignment of participants to cohorts was predicated upon participant-reported clinical history. Using immunoSEQ multiplex PCR, the repertoire was profiled, and TCRdb retains in-frame clones only, with some absent. The profile covers 150,000 to 200,000 clones, with more than 75% appearing a single time and 15% to 20% taken by the ten largest. This CDR3 has 19 residues. V shed 4 bases, J shed 2 bases, and the junction held 13 bases outside the gene matches. The germline gives CDR1 SEHNR, CDR2 FQNEAQ (reference sequence). These data belong to a study of blood T cell repertoires in COVID-19.

Source material: PBMCs or T cells enriched from blood (not recorded which). The V gene is TRBV7-9, the J gene TRBJ2-1, with 11 bases matching TRBD2. This sequence originates from a woman aged 50 to 60 who had recovered from COVID-19. DNA for the CDR3: TGTGCCAGCAGCTCCGGATCGGGGACTAGCGGACTTACCTACAATGAGCAGTTCTTC. The encoded protein is CASSSGSGTSGLTYNEQFF.